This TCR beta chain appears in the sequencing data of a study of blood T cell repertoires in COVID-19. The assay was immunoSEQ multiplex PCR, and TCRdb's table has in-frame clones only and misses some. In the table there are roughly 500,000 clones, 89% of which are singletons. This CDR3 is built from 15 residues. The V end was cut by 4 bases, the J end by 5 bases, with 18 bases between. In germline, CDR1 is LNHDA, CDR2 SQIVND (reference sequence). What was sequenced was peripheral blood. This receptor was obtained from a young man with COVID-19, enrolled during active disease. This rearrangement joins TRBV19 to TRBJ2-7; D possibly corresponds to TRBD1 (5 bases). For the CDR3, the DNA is TGTGCCAGTAGTACCTGGACATTTGGCGGAAACGAGCAGTACTTC. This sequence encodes CASSTWTFGGNEQYF.